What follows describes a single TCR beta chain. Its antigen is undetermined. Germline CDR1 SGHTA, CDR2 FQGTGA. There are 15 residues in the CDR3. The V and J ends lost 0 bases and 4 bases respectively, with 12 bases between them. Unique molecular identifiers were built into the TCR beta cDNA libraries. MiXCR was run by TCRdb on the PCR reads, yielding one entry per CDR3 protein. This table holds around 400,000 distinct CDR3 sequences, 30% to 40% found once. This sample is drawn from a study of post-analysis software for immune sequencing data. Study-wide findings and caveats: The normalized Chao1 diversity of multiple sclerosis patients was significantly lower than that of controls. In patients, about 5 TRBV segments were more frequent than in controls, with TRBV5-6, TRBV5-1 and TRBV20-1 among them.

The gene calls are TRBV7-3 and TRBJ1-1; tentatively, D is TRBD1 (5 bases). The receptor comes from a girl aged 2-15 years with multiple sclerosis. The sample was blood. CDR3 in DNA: TGTGCCAGCAGCTTAACGGCAGGGCGTACCACTGAAGCTTTCTTT. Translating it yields CASSLTAGRTTEAFF. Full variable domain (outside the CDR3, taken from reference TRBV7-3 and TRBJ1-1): GAGVSQTPSNKVTEKGKYVELRCDPISGHTALYWYRQSLGQGPEFLIYFQGTGAADDSGLPNDRFFAVRPEGSVSTLKIQRTERGDSAVYLCASSLTAGRTTEAFFGQGTRLTVV.